This TCR beta chain was captured in a study of blood T cell repertoires in COVID-19. Study as a whole: Samples taken during acute and convalescent COVID-19 were collected in the United States, Italy and Spain.

V was pared by 3 bases and J by 4 bases, with 7 bases of the junction left unmatched. This CDR3 contains 16 residues. Germline V lookup: CDR1 SGHRS, CDR2 YFSETQ. Enrollees, about 18 to 95 years old, lived in 25 or so US areas. The study assigned cohorts using participant-reported clinical history. Sequencing was performed with immunoSEQ multiplex PCR; in TCRdb, only in-frame clones are kept and a portion is missing. The sample has about 270,000 clones; roughly nine tenths are singletons. The receptor comes from a woman aged 18-35 years who had recovered from COVID-19. The chain is built from TRBV5-1 and TRBJ1-1; 12 bases align to TRBD1. Source material: PBMCs or T cells enriched from blood (not recorded which). The CDR3, as DNA: TGCGCCAGCAGCTCGGGACAGGGGGCGGCGGGCACTGAAGCTTTCTTT. Translation: CASSSGQGAAGTEAFF.